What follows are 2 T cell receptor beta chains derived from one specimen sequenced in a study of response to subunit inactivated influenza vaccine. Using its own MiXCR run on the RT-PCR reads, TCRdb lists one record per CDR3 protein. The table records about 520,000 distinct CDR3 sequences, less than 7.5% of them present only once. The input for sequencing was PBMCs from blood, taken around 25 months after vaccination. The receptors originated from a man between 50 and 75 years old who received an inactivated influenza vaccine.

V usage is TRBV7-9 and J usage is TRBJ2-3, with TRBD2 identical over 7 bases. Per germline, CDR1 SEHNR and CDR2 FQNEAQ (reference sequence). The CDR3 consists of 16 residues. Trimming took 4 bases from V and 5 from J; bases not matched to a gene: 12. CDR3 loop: CASSSPRWGRGDTQYF. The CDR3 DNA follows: TGTGCCAGCAGCTCTCCTCGTTGGGGGAGGGGAGATACGCAGTATTTT.

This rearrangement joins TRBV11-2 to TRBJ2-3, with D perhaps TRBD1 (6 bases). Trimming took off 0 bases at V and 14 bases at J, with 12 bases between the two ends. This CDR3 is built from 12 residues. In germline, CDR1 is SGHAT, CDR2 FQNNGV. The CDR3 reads CASSLDRVGGYF. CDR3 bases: TGTGCCAGCAGCTTAGACAGGGTAGGGGGGTATTTT.